The clone carrying this TCR beta chain has only a few counts. Antigen specificity is unknown. J was trimmed by 4 bases and V by 0 bases; bases with no gene match: 2. The CDR3 sequence is 14 residues long. In germline, CDR1 is GTSNPN, CDR2 SVGIG (reference sequence). This sample is drawn from a study of molecular identifiers for immune sequencing clone quantification. Turning to the study itself: With replicates, the RNA of around 20,000 or 100,000 naive CD8 cells was split five ways and four were sequenced. Study-wide findings and caveats: Shared barcodes on identical TCR molecules could underestimate the sizes of highly expanded clones.

Bulk TCR libraries were made with methods that had been previously described and with listed TCR primers. MiXCR was run by TCRdb on the PCR reads, yielding one entry per CDR3 protein. The data hold over 550,000 distinct CDR3 sequences, with roughly 27% observed a single time. Naive CD8 T cells were picked out by sorting for CD8+CD4-CCR7+CD45RA+. The chain employs TRBV30 and TRBJ1-1; TRBD1 matches at 10 bases. This TCR came from a human donor in good health. Some libraries in this study had Jurkat cell RNA spiked in. Sequenced input: naive CD8+ T cells from blood, with Jurkat cell RNA spiked in. The subset denotes: FACS-sorted CD8+CD4-CCR7+CD45RA+ naive T cells. CDR3 in DNA: TGTGCCTGGAGTGTTCGGACAGGGGGCACTGAAGCTTTCTTT. Translation gives CAWSVRTGGTEAFF. The full variable domain, its missing parts supplied by reference TRBV30 and TRBJ1-1, is SQTIHQWPATLVQPVGSPLSLECTVEGTSNPNLYWYRQAAGRGLQLLFYSVGIGQISSEVPQNLSASRPQDRQFILSSKKLLLSDSGFYLCAWSVRTGGTEAFFGQGTRLTVV.